This TCR beta chain derives from a study of T cell responses to AZD1222 COVID-19 vaccine. The overall study: Researchers grouped second doses given at about 4 or about 12 weeks into one pool.

Trimming removed 1 base from V and 1 base from J, with 13 bases in between. The length of the CDR3 is 17 residues. The germline V gene has CDR1 SGHVS and CDR2 FQNEAQ. Some clones are missing from TCRdb's copy, which holds only in-frame ones; the method was immunoSEQ multiplex PCR. The profile shows some 120,000 clones, more than 80% of them singletons. This chain links TRBV7-8 with TRBJ1-4; TRBD1 might be the D (6 bases). This clonotype was sampled from an adult in good health. The material sequenced was peripheral blood, taken on day 0 of AZD1222 vaccination. The CDR3 sequence is CASSLGYRGGTNEKLFF. The CDR3 coding sequence is TGTGCCAGCAGCTTAGGATATAGGGGGGGAACTAATGAAAAACTGTTTTTT.